This is a list of T cell receptor beta chains from one sample in a study of blood T cell repertoires in COVID-19. The table came from immunoSEQ multiplex PCR; TCRdb's copy has only in-frame clones and leaves some out. The sample records 200,000 to 300,000 clones, roughly 80% being singletons. The material sequenced was peripheral blood. These receptors came from a man in his 60s with acute or convalescent COVID-19. Each CDR3 is given with its conserved first and last residue. The order of the fields is V gene, J gene, clone size, D gene, CDR3 protein, CDR3 DNA. The D gene is left open where the match is weak. The listing skips clone size in some rows; elsewhere it reads once, few, many or a size class.

>TRBV3-1/TRBV3-2|TRBJ1-4|.|.
CASSRETGSVVKLFF
TGTGCCAGCAGCCGCGAGACAGGTTCTGTTGTAAAACTGTTTTTT
>TRBV7-9|TRBJ2-5|.|TRBD2
CASRPPGLAMEAQYF
TGTGCCAGCAGGCCTCCGGGACTAGCGATGGAGGCCCAGTACTTC
>TRBV19|TRBJ1-1|.|.
CASKPRGYTEAFF
TGTGCCAGTAAACCCCGAGGGTACACTGAAGCTTTCTTT
>TRBV27|TRBJ2-1|.|.
CASTQDGRGPNEQFF
TGTGCCAGTACCCAGGACGGCAGGGGTCCCAATGAGCAGTTCTTC
>TRBV7-9|TRBJ1-1|.|.
CASSLGLPMNTEAFF
TGTGCCAGCAGCTTAGGTCTCCCTATGAACACTGAAGCTTTCTTT
>TRBV18|TRBJ1-6|.|.
CAGRGQSDNSPLHF
TGTGCCGGCCGCGGACAGTCCGATAATTCACCCCTCCACTTT
>TRBV25-1|TRBJ1-4|.|.
CASSEVVTATNEKLFF
TGTGCCAGCAGTGAAGTCGTCACGGCAACTAATGAAAAACTGTTTTTT
>TRBV29-1|TRBJ2-7|.|.
CSVVYSSYEQYF
TGCAGCGTTGTATACAGCTCCTACGAGCAGTACTTC
>TRBV3-1/TRBV3-2|TRBJ1-2|.|TRBD1
CASSQATGGYGYTF
TGTGCCAGCAGCCAAGCGACAGGGGGATATGGCTACACCTTC
>TRBV7-9|TRBJ1-4|.|TRBD1
CASSLGGTGNEKLFF
TGTGCCAGCAGCTTAGGAGGGACAGGGAATGAAAAACTGTTTTTT
>TRBV6-6|TRBJ2-7|few|.
CASSYAERGEQYF
TGTGCCAGCAGTTACGCCGAGAGAGGCGAGCAGTACTTC
>TRBV6-2/TRBV6-3|TRBJ1-1|.|.
CASSLNMNTEAFF
TGTGCCAGCAGCCTAAATATGAACACTGAAGCTTTCTTT
>TRBV10-3|TRBJ2-5|.|.
CAIRRGGSGQETQYF
TGTGCCATCAGGAGGGGGGGGAGCGGCCAAGAGACCCAGTACTTC
>TRBV4-1|TRBJ2-1|.|.
CASSQEGGNEQFF
TGCGCCAGCAGCCAAGAAGGGGGCAATGAGCAGTTCTTC
>TRBV3-1/TRBV3-2|TRBJ2-1|.|TRBD1
CASSQVSLGTVEQFF
TGTGCCAGCAGCCAAGTCTCTCTTGGGACAGTTGAGCAGTTCTTC
>TRBV6-5|TRBJ1-1|.|.
CASSPVPQGEAFF
TGTGCCAGCAGCCCGGTCCCACAGGGAGAAGCTTTCTTT
>TRBV7-2|TRBJ2-7|.|TRBD2
CASSPIIAGGGHEQYF
TGTGCCAGCAGCCCAATTATAGCGGGAGGGGGCCACGAGCAGTACTTC
>TRBV30|TRBJ1-2|.|TRBD1
CAWRLSGTGGHGYTF
TGTGCCTGGAGACTTAGCGGGACAGGGGGGCATGGCTACACCTTC
>TRBV5-6|TRBJ1-4|.|.
CASSLVGRGEKLFF
TGTGCCAGCAGCTTAGTGGGCCGGGGAGAAAAACTGTTTTTT
>TRBV28|TRBJ2-3|.|.
CASTPGGYFRTDTQYF
TGTGCCAGCACCCCCGGAGGGTATTTTCGGACAGATACGCAGTATTTT
>TRBV27|TRBJ2-3|many|TRBD1
CASSLLGQGAGSRTDTQYF
TGTGCCAGCAGTTTATTGGGACAGGGGGCAGGGTCCAGGACAGATACGCAGTATTTT
>TRBV5-4|TRBJ1-2|.|TRBD1
CASSVDRGPYGYTF
TGTGCCAGCAGCGTGGACAGGGGGCCATATGGCTACACCTTC
>TRBV9|TRBJ1-5|.|.
CASSPGGREYQPQHF
TGTGCCAGCAGCCCCGGGGGGAGGGAGTATCAGCCCCAGCATTTT
>TRBV7-2|TRBJ2-7|.|.
CASSLAPGTNYEQYF
TGTGCCAGCAGCTTAGCGCCGGGGACAAACTACGAGCAGTACTTC
>TRBV7-2|TRBJ1-5|.|TRBD1
CARLTGGAKPQHF
TGTGCCAGACTTACAGGGGGCGCAAAGCCCCAGCATTTT
>TRBV19|TRBJ2-3|.|TRBD2
CASRLASADTQYF
TGTGCCAGTAGACTAGCGTCTGCAGATACGCAGTATTTT
>TRBV5-8|TRBJ2-7|.|TRBD2
CASNLAGTSYEQYF
TGTGCCAGCAACCTAGCGGGGACCTCCTACGAGCAGTACTTC
>TRBV27|TRBJ2-1|.|.
CASSMGLLYNEQFF
TGTGCCAGCAGCATGGGGCTGTTGTACAATGAGCAGTTCTTC
>TRBV5-1|TRBJ2-5|.|.
CASSLDWSVGLETQYF
TGCGCCAGCAGCTTGGACTGGAGCGTTGGGTTGGAGACCCAGTACTTC
>TRBV28|TRBJ1-2|.|TRBD1
CASSLSDRGTDGYTF
TGTGCCAGCAGTTTATCCGACAGGGGAACGGATGGCTACACCTTC
>TRBV19|TRBJ1-5|once|.
CASSILGGSNQPQHF
TGTGCCAGTAGTATATTGGGGGGTAGCAATCAGCCCCAGCATTTT
>TRBV6-5|TRBJ2-1|.|TRBD2
CASKPLAGGLNEQFF
TGTGCCAGCAAACCTCTAGCGGGGGGGCTAAATGAGCAGTTCTTC
>TRBV10-3|TRBJ2-7|.|.
CAISALVGSGYEQYF
TGTGCCATCAGTGCCCTGGTAGGAAGCGGCTACGAGCAGTACTTC
>TRBV21-1|TRBJ1-4|.|.
CASTKRYSPLEGENEKLFF
TGTGCCAGCACCAAAAGGTATAGTCCGCTGGAGGGAGAGAATGAAAAACTGTTTTTT
>TRBV4-1|TRBJ1-4|.|.
CASLQGTNEKLFF
TGCGCCAGCCTACAGGGAACTAATGAAAAACTGTTTTTT
>TRBV28|TRBJ2-7|.|TRBD2
CASTLGLAGPGRAYEQYF
TGTGCCAGCACCCTCGGGCTAGCGGGACCGGGGAGGGCCTACGAGCAGTACTTC
>TRBV30|TRBJ1-5|.|TRBD1
CAWSDTGEQPQHF
TGTGCCTGGAGTGACACAGGGGAGCAGCCCCAGCATTTT
>TRBV6-2/TRBV6-3|TRBJ1-5|.|.
CASSYPRAGQPQHF
TGTGCCAGCAGTTACCCCAGGGCTGGACAGCCCCAGCATTTT
>TRBV30|TRBJ1-5|.|TRBD1
CAWNRDRAHSNQPQHF
TGTGCCTGGAACCGGGACAGGGCACATAGCAATCAGCCCCAGCATTTT
>TRBV3-1/TRBV3-2|TRBJ2-7|.|TRBD1
CASSPGQDYYEQYF
TGTGCCAGCAGCCCGGGACAGGACTACTACGAGCAGTACTTC
>TRBV2|TRBJ2-7|.|TRBD1
CASNLGTVGDEQYF
TGTGCCAGCAACCTAGGGACAGTGGGGGACGAGCAGTACTTC
>TRBV9|TRBJ1-2|.|.
CASSPRTDPISGYTF
TGTGCCAGCAGCCCACGGACAGACCCGATAAGCGGCTACACCTTC
>TRBV2|TRBJ2-2|.|TRBD1
CASSRRGRGELFF
TGTGCCAGCTCCCGCAGGGGGCGGGGTGAGCTGTTTTTT
>TRBV7-8|TRBJ1-5|.|TRBD1
CASSLRRDRGNQPQHF
TGTGCCAGCAGCTTACGGCGGGACAGGGGAAATCAGCCCCAGCATTTT
>TRBV15|TRBJ1-2|.|.
CATSKQQGNYGYTF
TGTGCCACCAGCAAACAACAGGGCAACTATGGCTACACCTTC
>TRBV7-9|TRBJ2-1|.|TRBD2
CASSRPPGLVRFEQFF
TGTGCCAGCAGCCGACCGCCGGGACTAGTTAGGTTTGAGCAGTTCTTC
>TRBV10-3|TRBJ2-3|few|TRBD2
CAISYSLAGGGDTQYF
TGTGCCATCAGCTACTCACTAGCGGGGGGAGGAGATACGCAGTATTTT
>TRBV7-7|TRBJ2-5|.|TRBD1
CASSTGQGQAETQYF
TGTGCTAGCAGCACGGGACAGGGACAAGCGGAGACCCAGTACTTC
>TRBV10-3|TRBJ2-7|.|TRBD1
CAISERDRSYEQYF
TGTGCCATCAGTGAGAGGGACAGGTCCTACGAGCAGTACTTC
>TRBV7-3|TRBJ2-1|.|TRBD2
CASSSPPTSAGLYNEQFF
TGTGCCAGCAGCTCCCCCCCGACTAGCGCGGGACTTTACAATGAGCAGTTCTTC
>TRBV6-6|TRBJ2-3|.|.
CASRDSGTDTQYF
TGTGCCAGCAGAGACAGCGGCACAGATACGCAGTATTTT
>TRBV28|TRBJ1-4|.|TRBD1
CASSLPRQGVNEKLFF
TGTGCCAGCAGTCTCCCCCGACAGGGGGTAAATGAAAAACTGTTTTTT